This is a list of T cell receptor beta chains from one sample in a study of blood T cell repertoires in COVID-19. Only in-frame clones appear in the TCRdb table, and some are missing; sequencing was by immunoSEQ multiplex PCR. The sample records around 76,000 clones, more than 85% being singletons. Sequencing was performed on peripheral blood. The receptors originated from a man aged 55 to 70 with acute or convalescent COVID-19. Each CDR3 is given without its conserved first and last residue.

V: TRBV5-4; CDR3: ASSPWTGTNTEAF
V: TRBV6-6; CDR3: ASSPGTAYEQY
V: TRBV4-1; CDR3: ASSQEAYGYT
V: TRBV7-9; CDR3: ASLEVRTEAF
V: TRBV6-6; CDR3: ASSYEVWSGYT
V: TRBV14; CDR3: ASSQAAGAYEQY
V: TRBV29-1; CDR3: SVKLDRVHEQY
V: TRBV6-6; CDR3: ASSFTRTGDYTIY
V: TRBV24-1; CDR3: ATRDWKARHSPLH
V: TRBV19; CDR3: ASSLPGIGSPLH
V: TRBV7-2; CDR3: ASSLERQLPTDTQY
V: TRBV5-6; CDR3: ASSFLSRSLNTEAF
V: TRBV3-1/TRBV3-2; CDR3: ASSPRQNTDTQY
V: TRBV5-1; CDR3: ASSLAASGVYEQY
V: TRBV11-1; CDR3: ASSLSGVGGYT
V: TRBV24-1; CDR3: ATSDYPRTSVDEQF
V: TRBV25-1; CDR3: ASSGGDYGYT
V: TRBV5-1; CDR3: ASKTSGRKDEQF
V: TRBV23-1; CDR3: ASSQSRSSGNTIY
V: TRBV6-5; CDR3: ASLAYYTDTQY
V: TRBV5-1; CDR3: ASSLNSKATDTQY
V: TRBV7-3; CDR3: ASSLRLAGYNEQF
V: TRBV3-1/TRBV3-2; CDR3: ASSQAGGGSQETQY
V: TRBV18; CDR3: ASSRATSGDTDTQY
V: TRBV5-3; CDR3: ARSDVVEAAMETQY
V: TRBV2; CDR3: ASSGRGGMGEQY
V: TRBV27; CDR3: ASSSLRIRGTEAF
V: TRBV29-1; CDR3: STSGQVLGEAF
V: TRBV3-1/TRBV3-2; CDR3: ASSLSGAPGEQF
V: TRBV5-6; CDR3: ASSLVYSLNTEAF
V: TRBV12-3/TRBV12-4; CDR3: ASRKTEYQAQH
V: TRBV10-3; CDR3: AISAGDSNQPQH
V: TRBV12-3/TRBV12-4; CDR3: ASSLRGSYEQY
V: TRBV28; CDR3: ASTLPGQYNEQF
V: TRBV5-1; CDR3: ASSPGQGNGYT
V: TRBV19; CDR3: ASSMARGGSYGYT
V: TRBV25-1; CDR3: ASSDQGTYEQY
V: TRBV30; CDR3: AWRQGARLAGNNEQF
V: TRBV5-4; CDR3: ASSFRVQRGTDTQY
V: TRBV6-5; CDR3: ASKLVLNTEAF
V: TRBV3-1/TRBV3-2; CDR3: ASSRRGAPTYGYT
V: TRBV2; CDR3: ASTFGQRDTEAF
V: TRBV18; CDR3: ASSRWPNTGELF
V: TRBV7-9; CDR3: ASSFTGRSQPQH
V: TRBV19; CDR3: ASRRDRAAEAF
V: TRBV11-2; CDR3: ASSLSGGSSGNTIY
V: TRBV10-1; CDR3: ASSERYNEQF
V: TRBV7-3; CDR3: ASSLSGGTEAF
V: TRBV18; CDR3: ASSPLAQGDTGELF
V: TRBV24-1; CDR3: ATSDGTASYGYT
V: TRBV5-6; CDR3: ASSLEPGEQY